This TCR beta chain was documented in a study of metastatic and nonmetastatic thyroid tumors. For the study at large: Comparison of repertoires was carried out across blood and tumor or nodule tissue from malignant and benign thyroid patients.

V lost 0 bases and J 0 bases, leaving 18 bases between the germline ends. This CDR3 is 19 amino acids long. Germline CDR1 is LGHNA and CDR2 is YSLEER. Findings and limits, study-wide: It was reportedly found that TCR beta diversity was significantly higher in malignant thyroid tumors than in benign nodules, a difference seen in both blood and tumor samples.

No patient had received any treatment before thyroid surgery. In the study's own analysis: A classifier of distant metastasis in papillary thyroid cancer was built from CDR3 differences (across clinicopathological groups). TCRdb re-clonotyped the PCR reads via MiXCR. TCRdb, rather than the study authors, made the V and J calls. The sample yields approximately 90,000 clones, roughly 13% seen once. The sample holds many counts of this clone. As yet, its antigen is unknown. The sequenced sample was blood. The TCR comes from a female donor with papillary thyroid cancer or a benign thyroid nodule (not recorded which). Some clones in this sample may be carry-over from other donors' samples. The J gene is TRBJ2-1, the V gene TRBV4-3, with D tentatively TRBD2 (6 bases). The CDR3 region is CASSQDGAGGFSSYNEQFF. The CDR3, as DNA: TGCGCCAGCAGCCAAGATGGAGCGGGTGGGTTTAGCTCCTACAATGAGCAGTTCTTC.